This TCR beta chain originates from a study of T cell repertoires in ileal Crohn's disease. Study findings and constraints: Compared with CD4 T cells, sorted CD8 cells carried more expanded clones. Clonal expansions were more frequent in active smokers than non-smokers at surgery. Clonality above 26.8% at surgery always came with endoscopic recurrence.

V lost 5 bases to trimming and J lost 4 bases; unmatched junction nucleotides: 10. Germline V gene sequence: CDR1 MNHEY, CDR2 SVGAGI. CDR3 length: 15 amino acids. Measured with immunoSEQ multiplex PCR; TCRdb has only the in-frame clones, and not every one. The sample records some 4,200 clones, less than 80% being singletons. Worth noting for this clone: Its antigen remains unidentified.

Patients were adults with ileal or ileocolonic Crohn's disease needing resection. The V gene is TRBV6-5, the J gene TRBJ2-7, with 8 nucleotides matching TRBD2. The clonotype comes from an adult with Crohn's disease. Sequenced: ileal tissue. The CDR3 sequence is CASSNGLAWGYEQYF. The CDR3 DNA reads as TGTGCCAGCAGTAACGGACTAGCTTGGGGTTACGAGCAGTACTTC.